Listed below are T cell receptor beta chains from one sample, sequenced in a study of T cell changes during pregnancy in multiple sclerosis. Clones were sequenced by immunoSEQ multiplex PCR, and TCRdb holds only the in-frame ones, with some missing. The sample records around 92,000 clones, roughly 92% being singletons. The sample in question was peripheral blood, obtained after pregnancy. These receptors originate from a female donor with multiple sclerosis, enrolled in a pregnancy study. Each CDR3 is given with its conserved first and last residue. The D gene is left open where the match is weak. Size is stated for part of the rows, as once, few or many counts, or as a class when the clone is expanded.

cdr3_length: 16; v_call: TRBV7-6; j_call: TRBJ2-7; d_call: TRBD2; clone_size: once; cdr3_nt: TGTGCCAGCAGCTTAGGAGCGGGAGGGAGCTCCTACGAGCAGTACTTC; cdr3_aa: CASSLGAGGSSYEQYF
cdr3_length: 14; v_call: TRBV27; j_call: TRBJ2-3; d_call: NA; clone_size: NA; cdr3_nt: TGTGCCAGCAGCCTTCAGGTCCGGGGAGATACGCAGTATTTT; cdr3_aa: CASSLQVRGDTQYF
cdr3_length: 15; v_call: TRBV2; j_call: TRBJ2-7; d_call: TRBD1; clone_size: once; cdr3_nt: TGTGCCAGCTCACGCAAGGGACAGGGGTGGGGGAAGCAGTACTTC; cdr3_aa: CASSRKGQGWGKQYF
cdr3_length: 13; v_call: TRBV27; j_call: TRBJ1-1; d_call: NA; clone_size: few; cdr3_nt: TGTGCCAGCAGCATTGATAGGGGAACTGAAGCTTTCTTT; cdr3_aa: CASSIDRGTEAFF
cdr3_length: 12; v_call: TRBV5-8; j_call: TRBJ2-1; d_call: NA; clone_size: once; cdr3_nt: TGTGCCAGCAGCTTGATACCGGATGAGCAGTTCTTC; cdr3_aa: CASSLIPDEQFF
cdr3_length: 15; v_call: TRBV5-4; j_call: TRBJ2-5; d_call: TRBD2; clone_size: NA; cdr3_nt: TGTGCCAGCAGCTTGACTAGCGAGAGGGCAGAGACCCAGTACTTC; cdr3_aa: CASSLTSERAETQYF
cdr3_length: 16; v_call: TRBV7-9; j_call: TRBJ1-1; d_call: NA; clone_size: NA; cdr3_nt: TGTGCCAGCAGCTTAATACAGGGAAGGTCGAACACTGAAGCTTTCTTT; cdr3_aa: CASSLIQGRSNTEAFF
cdr3_length: 15; v_call: TRBV19; j_call: TRBJ1-5; d_call: NA; clone_size: few; cdr3_nt: TGTGCCAGTCGCCAGGGGCAGGGGAGCAATCAGCCCCAGCATTTT; cdr3_aa: CASRQGQGSNQPQHF
cdr3_length: 18; v_call: TRBV5-1; j_call: TRBJ2-7; d_call: TRBD2; clone_size: NA; cdr3_nt: TGCGCCAGCAGCTTGGCACTAGCGGGCCAGAGTCGGGACTACGAGCAGTACTTC; cdr3_aa: CASSLALAGQSRDYEQYF
cdr3_length: 15; v_call: TRBV19; j_call: TRBJ2-7; d_call: TRBD2; clone_size: NA; cdr3_nt: TGTGCCAGTAGTATAGCCCTAGCGGGAGCCTACGAGCAGTACTTC; cdr3_aa: CASSIALAGAYEQYF
cdr3_length: 16; v_call: TRBV5-4; j_call: TRBJ2-5; d_call: TRBD2; clone_size: NA; cdr3_nt: TGTGCCAGCAGCTCCCCGACTAGCGGGGTAGTAGAGACCCAGTACTTC; cdr3_aa: CASSSPTSGVVETQYF
cdr3_length: 13; v_call: TRBV29-1; j_call: TRBJ2-7; d_call: TRBD1; clone_size: NA; cdr3_nt: TGCAGCGTTGGGGACAGTCTCTCCTACGAGCAGTACTTC; cdr3_aa: CSVGDSLSYEQYF
cdr3_length: 14; v_call: TRBV15; j_call: TRBJ1-2; d_call: NA; clone_size: NA; cdr3_nt: TGTGCCACCAGCCCCCCCGTGGAGAGGCATGGCTACACCTTC; cdr3_aa: CATSPPVERHGYTF
cdr3_length: 15; v_call: TRBV6-1; j_call: TRBJ2-7; d_call: NA; clone_size: NA; cdr3_nt: TGTGCCAGCAGGCCACGACAGTTAGGATGGATCGAGCAGTACTTC; cdr3_aa: CASRPRQLGWIEQYF
cdr3_length: 15; v_call: TRBV28; j_call: TRBJ2-7; d_call: NA; clone_size: NA; cdr3_nt: TGTGCCAGCAGTCTATTTCTAAGGAGCTCCTACGAGCAGTACTTC; cdr3_aa: CASSLFLRSSYEQYF
cdr3_length: 14; v_call: TRBV18; j_call: TRBJ2-1; d_call: NA; clone_size: NA; cdr3_nt: TGTGCCAGCTCACCCCAACGGGGATACAATGAGCAGTTCTTC; cdr3_aa: CASSPQRGYNEQFF
cdr3_length: 17; v_call: TRBV9; j_call: TRBJ1-1; d_call: TRBD1; clone_size: NA; cdr3_nt: TGTGCCAGCAGCGTAGGGGGCAGGACAGGGGTTGGCACTGAAGCTTTCTTT; cdr3_aa: CASSVGGRTGVGTEAFF
cdr3_length: 16; v_call: TRBV7-9; j_call: TRBJ1-1; d_call: NA; clone_size: once; cdr3_nt: TGTGCCAGCAGCCGCCCTCGGGGGAACATGAACACTGAAGCTTTCTTT; cdr3_aa: CASSRPRGNMNTEAFF
cdr3_length: 15; v_call: TRBV14; j_call: TRBJ2-7; d_call: TRBD2; clone_size: NA; cdr3_nt: TGTGCCAGCAGCCAAATGACTAGCGGGACGGGCGAGCAGTACTTC; cdr3_aa: CASSQMTSGTGEQYF
cdr3_length: 15; v_call: TRBV14; j_call: TRBJ2-7; d_call: NA; clone_size: once; cdr3_nt: TGTGCCAGCAGCCAGTCGGGGGGCGGGCTGGGGGAGCAGTACTTC; cdr3_aa: CASSQSGGGLGEQYF
cdr3_length: 18; v_call: TRBV28; j_call: TRBJ2-4; d_call: TRBD2; clone_size: few; cdr3_nt: TGTGCCAGCAGTTTCGTCGGGCTAGCGGGAGGAGGGGAAAACATTCAGTACTTC; cdr3_aa: CASSFVGLAGGGENIQYF
cdr3_length: 15; v_call: TRBV6-5; j_call: TRBJ2-3; d_call: NA; clone_size: NA; cdr3_nt: TGTGCCAGCAGTTTAACAGGGGGGGCCACTGATACGCAGTATTTT; cdr3_aa: CASSLTGGATDTQYF
cdr3_length: 14; v_call: TRBV5-6; j_call: TRBJ1-3; d_call: NA; clone_size: NA; cdr3_nt: TGTGCCAGCAGCTTAACAGGGCCGGGAAACACCATATATTTT; cdr3_aa: CASSLTGPGNTIYF
cdr3_length: 13; v_call: TRBV29-1; j_call: TRBJ2-7; d_call: NA; clone_size: NA; cdr3_nt: TGCAGCGTAAGGTGGACAAGCTCCTACGAGCAGTACTTC; cdr3_aa: CSVRWTSSYEQYF